Presented here are 21 T cell receptor beta chains from one specimen sequenced in a study of cytomegalovirus exposure and HLA in healthy donors. The PCR used 60 Vbeta and 13 Jbeta primers. Using immunoSEQ multiplex PCR, the repertoire was profiled, and TCRdb retains in-frame clones only, with some absent. Among approximately 170,000 clones, about four fifths were seen once, and the ten largest hold less than 5%. Sequenced: PBMCs. These receptors came from a man aged 50-59 years in good health and CMV-seropositive.

This rearrangement joins TRBV30 to TRBJ2-1, with 10 positions matching TRBD2. This CDR3 comprises 15 residues. With 2 bases clipped from V and 4 bases from J, the junction kept 5 bases outside the gene matches. From germline, CDR1 is GTSNPN and CDR2 SVGIG (reference sequence). The CDR3 region has the DNA TGTGCCTGGAGTTTCGGGACTAGCGCTTACAATGAGCAGTTCTTC. It translates to CAWSFGTSAYNEQFF.

About this clone: One junction end does not reproduce the germline sequence, and a read error may be involved. The chain carries TRBV7-9 and TRBJ1-1; 8 bases align to TRBD1. Germline V gene lookup returns CDR1 SEHNR and CDR2 FQNEAQ (reference sequence). The CDR3 is 12 amino acids. In DNA form, the CDR3 reads TGTTCCAGCAGCTCACGGACAGGGAGTACTTTCTTT. It is translated as CSSSSRTGSTFF.

This clone was picked up a small number of times. CDR3 DNA: TGTGCCAGCAGCTCATTCCTAGCGGAGTCCTACAATGAGCAGTTCTTC. Protein sequence: CASSSFLAESYNEQFF. This rearrangement joins TRBV5-4 to TRBJ2-1; 7 nucleotides align to TRBD2. Germline trimming cut 3 bases from V and 1 base from J; bases unmatched to any gene: 7. Germline V CDR1 and CDR2: SGHNT, YYREEE (reference sequence). The CDR3 covers 16 residues.

The CDR3 region is CASSQDAEETQYF. The CDR3 DNA is TGCGCCAGCAGCCAGGATGCGGAAGAGACCCAGTACTTC. The V call is TRBV4-1, the J call TRBJ2-5, with D hard to call. Germline V CDR1 and CDR2: MGHRA, YSYEKL. V gave up 3 bases and J gave up 3 bases, with 8 bases separating them. This CDR3 is 13 amino acids long.

CDR3 in amino acids: CASSISGRSYNEQFF. In DNA, the CDR3 is TGTGCCAGTAGTATAAGTGGGAGATCCTACAATGAGCAGTTCTTC. The J gene is TRBJ2-1, the V gene TRBV19; TRBD2 is a possible D gene (5 bases). The CDR3 consists of 15 residues. Germline CDR1 and CDR2: LNHDA and SQIVND (reference sequence). The V and J ends lost 2 bases and 1 base respectively, with 9 bases between them.

The chain carries TRBV19 and TRBJ2-1, with D maybe TRBD2 (6 bases). V lost 6 bases, J lost 7 bases, and 16 bases lay in between. Germline assignment: CDR1 LNHDA and CDR2 SQIVND (reference sequence). The CDR3 contains 14 residues. The CDR3 region has the DNA TGTGCCAGTAGCCGAGTGGCGGGGTCTAATGAGCAGTTCTTC. Protein product: CASSRVAGSNEQFF. Filled out from reference TRBV19 and TRBJ2-1, the complete variable domain reads DGGITQSPKYLFRKEGQNVTLSCEQNLNHDAMYWYRQDPGQGLRLIYYSQIVNDFQKGDIAEGYSVSREKKESFPLTVTSAQKNPTAFYLCASSRVAGSNEQFFGPGTRLTVL.

This chain connects TRBV2 to TRBJ2-7, with D possibly being TRBD1 (6 bases). The CDR3 totals 14 residues. CDR1 SNHLY and CDR2 FYNNEI come from the germline V gene. Trimming removed 2 bases at V and 3 bases at J, with 11 bases between. The CDR3 reads CASSEYLDSYEQYF. The CDR3 bases are TGTGCCAGCAGTGAATATTTGGACAGCTACGAGCAGTACTTC.

This clone occurred a few times. The chain couples TRBV2 to TRBJ2-7; 11 bases map to TRBD2. The CDR3 has 14 amino acids. The germline CDR1 and CDR2 sequences are SNHLY and FYNNEI. J was trimmed by 4 bases and V by 6 bases; bases with no gene match: 5. The DNA for the CDR3 is TGTGCCAGCAGGGGGACTAGCGGTGGGTACGAGCAGTACTTC. Its translation is CASRGTSGGYEQYF. The variable domain in full, completed from reference TRBV2 and TRBJ2-7, reads EPEVTQTPSHQVTQMGQEVILRCVPISNHLYFYWYRQILGQKVEFLVSFYNNEISEKSEIFDDQFSVERPDGSNFTLKIRSTKLEDSAMYFCASRGTSGGYEQYFGPGTRLTVT.

CDR3 in amino acids: CASSLVVNNEQFF. The CDR3 DNA follows: TGCGCCAGCAGCTTAGTAGTTAACAATGAGCAGTTCTTC. V gene TRBV5-1 combines with J gene TRBJ2-1; D unresolved. CDR1 and CDR2 (germline): SGHRS, YFSETQ. The V end was cut by 2 bases, the J end by 5 bases, with 8 bases between. The CDR3 totals 13 residues.

This chain joins TRBV5-1 and TRBJ1-1; 7 nucleotides align to TRBD1. Losses at the gene ends were 2 bases for V and 0 bases for J; bases not matched to a gene: 4. CDR3 length: 15 residues. From germline, CDR1 is SGHRS and CDR2 YFSETQ. The CDR3 reads CASSFTGDVNTEAFF. The CDR3 nucleotides read TGCGCCAGCAGCTTTACAGGGGACGTGAACACTGAAGCTTTCTTT.

The CDR3 DNA reads TGTGCCAGCAGCCCAGCGGGGGGGTCCACCGGGGAGCTGTTTTTT. This gives the protein CASSPAGGSTGELFF. V is TRBV7-3 and J is TRBJ2-2, with 10 bases aligning to TRBD2. V shed 5 bases and J 4 bases; nucleotides not matched to a gene: 4. Looked up from germline, CDR1 is SGHTA and CDR2 is FQGTGA. This CDR3 is 15 amino acids long. The full variable domain, rest sourced from reference TRBV7-3 and TRBJ2-2, is GAGVSQTPSNKVTEKGKYVELRCDPISGHTALYWYRQSLGQGPEFLIYFQGTGAADDSGLPNDRFFAVRPEGSVSTLKIQRTERGDSAVYLCASSPAGGSTGELFFGEGSRLTVL.

The gene calls are TRBV19 and TRBJ1-1; D is unresolved. Per the germline V gene, CDR1 is LNHDA and CDR2 is SQIVND (reference sequence). V lost 5 bases to trimming and J lost 12 bases, with 16 bases between them. This CDR3 is built from 12 residues. As DNA, the CDR3 is TGTGCCAGTAGTTTCGACCACTATCGGACTTTCTTT. This gives the protein CASSFDHYRTFF.

The CDR3 loop reads CASSLGQDSYNEQFF. The CDR3, as DNA: TGTGCCAGCTCACTCGGACAGGACTCCTACAATGAGCAGTTCTTC. This sequence joins TRBV18 and TRBJ2-1; 7 nucleotides align to TRBD1. Germline V gives CDR1 KGHSH, CDR2 LQKENI. The CDR3 spans 15 residues. The junction had 3 bases not matched to a gene; V was cut back by 4 bases and J by 0 bases.

In regard to this clone: This specimen includes other DNA sequences encoding the same CDR3. V is TRBV6-5 and J is TRBJ2-7; 8 nucleotides line up with TRBD1. CDR1 is MNHEY and CDR2 is SVGAGI in the germline V gene. V shed 3 bases and J 3 bases; nucleotides not matched to a gene: 4. The CDR3 is made up of 14 amino acids. CDR3 sequence reads: CASSYLGQGYEQYF. The CDR3 DNA reads TGTGCCAGCAGTTATCTTGGACAGGGCTACGAGCAGTACTTC.

The chain combines TRBV30 with TRBJ2-3; no definite D call. There are 14 residues in the CDR3. The germline V and J ends were trimmed by 2 bases and 3 bases, with 12 bases remaining between them. Germline CDR1 is GTSNPN and CDR2 is SVGIG (reference sequence). CDR3: CAWSPPPQTDTQYF. The CDR3 bases are TGTGCCTGGAGTCCACCACCCCAGACAGATACGCAGTATTTT. The full variable domain, with the rest looked up from reference TRBV30 and TRBJ2-3, is SQTIHQWPATLVQPVGSPLSLECTVEGTSNPNLYWYRQAAGRGLQLLFYSVGIGQISSEVPQNLSASRPQDRQFILSSKKLLLSDSGFYLCAWSPPPQTDTQYFGPGTRLTVL.

CDR3 in DNA: TGTGCCAGCAGCGTAGGCTTAGTTGCGGAATTAGAGGGCTACACCTTC. Protein product: CASSVGLVAELEGYTF. This chain links TRBV9 with TRBJ1-2; D call uncertain. The CDR3 is 16 amino acids. Germline values: CDR1 SGDLS, CDR2 YYNGEE. Between the trimmed V and J ends, which lost 0 bases and 8 bases, there was a span of 20 bases.

CDR3 residues: CASSVDGNTGELFF. The CDR3 DNA is TGTGCCAGCAGCGTAGACGGGAACACCGGGGAGCTGTTTTTT. The chain is built from TRBV9 and TRBJ2-2; D is unclear. The V end was cut by 0 bases, the J end by 1 base, with 4 bases between. CDR1 and CDR2 from the germline V gene are SGDLS and YYNGEE. This CDR3 region has 14 residues.

The rearrangement links TRBV28 to TRBJ1-1; a weak D match, TRBD1 (5 bases). This CDR3 contains 14 residues. V was shortened by 5 bases and J by 2 bases, with 12 bases between the two germline ends. Germline assignment: CDR1 MDHEN and CDR2 SYDVKM. CDR3 loop: CASSPPGGNTEAFF. In DNA, the CDR3 is TGTGCCAGCAGTCCCCCGGGGGGAAACACTGAAGCTTTCTTT.

This sequence joins TRBV9 and TRBJ2-7, with D perhaps TRBD2 (6 bases). Germline assignment: CDR1 SGDLS and CDR2 YYNGEE. This CDR3 is built from 15 residues. V was cut by 0 bases and J by 2 bases, with 12 bases left in between. CDR3: CASSVGGDTTYEQYF. In DNA form, the CDR3 reads TGTGCCAGCAGCGTAGGCGGGGATACTACCTACGAGCAGTACTTC.

This clone was seen a handful of times. The V gene is TRBV19, the J gene TRBJ1-4, with D possibly matching TRBD1 (5 bases). Germline V gives CDR1 LNHDA, CDR2 SQIVND (reference sequence). This CDR3 has 16 residues. With 5 bases removed from V and 2 bases from J, the gap between germline ends came to 15 bases. The CDR3 is CASSPLQGATNEKLFF. CDR3 in DNA: TGTGCCAGTAGTCCGCTCCAGGGTGCGACTAATGAAAAACTGTTTTTT. Filled out from reference TRBV19 and TRBJ1-4, the complete variable domain reads DGGITQSPKYLFRKEGQNVTLSCEQNLNHDAMYWYRQDPGQGLRLIYYSQIVNDFQKGDIAEGYSVSREKKESFPLTVTSAQKNPTAFYLCASSPLQGATNEKLFFGSGTQLSVL.

The J gene is TRBJ1-4, the V gene TRBV2; tentatively, D is TRBD1 (6 bases). In germline, CDR1 is SNHLY, CDR2 FYNNEI. The CDR3 totals 15 residues. V shed 5 bases and J shed 8 bases, with 18 bases lying between them. CDR3 in amino acids: CASSRGGGEVEKLFF. For the CDR3, the DNA is TGTGCCAGCAGTCGAGGGGGGGGCGAGGTAGAAAAACTGTTTTTT.